This T cell receptor beta chain was sequenced in a study of cytomegalovirus exposure and HLA in healthy donors. As for the study in general: As released early, the data held about 85 million unique TCRs from HLA-typed donors.

This CDR3 spans 13 amino acids. V shed 8 bases, J shed 10 bases, and the junction held 15 bases outside the gene matches. From germline, CDR1 is SQVTM and CDR2 ANQGSEA. Of note for this clone: Its antigen is unidentified.

Primers: 60 Vbeta forward and 13 Jbeta reverse. Some clones are missing from TCRdb's copy, which holds only in-frame ones; the method was immunoSEQ multiplex PCR. The sample records 130,000 to 150,000 clones, around 83% being singletons. Study outcomes and limitations: In an earlier analysis, productive rearrangement rates for most beta V segments clustered near 87% or 30%. Another analysis was done later, and it associated over 15,000 TCR beta sequences with HLA alleles at 0.05 false discovery rate. Reports credit the classifier with highly specific, highly sensitive diagnosis of cytomegalovirus status.

The sequencing input was PBMCs. This clonotype was obtained from a man aged 35 to 55 in good health and CMV-seropositive. V gene TRBV29-1 combines with J gene TRBJ1-1, with 8 bases fitting TRBD1. The CDR3 loop reads CSHSSVTGERAFF. CDR3 bases: TGCAGCCACAGTAGTGTGACAGGGGAAAGAGCTTTCTTT.